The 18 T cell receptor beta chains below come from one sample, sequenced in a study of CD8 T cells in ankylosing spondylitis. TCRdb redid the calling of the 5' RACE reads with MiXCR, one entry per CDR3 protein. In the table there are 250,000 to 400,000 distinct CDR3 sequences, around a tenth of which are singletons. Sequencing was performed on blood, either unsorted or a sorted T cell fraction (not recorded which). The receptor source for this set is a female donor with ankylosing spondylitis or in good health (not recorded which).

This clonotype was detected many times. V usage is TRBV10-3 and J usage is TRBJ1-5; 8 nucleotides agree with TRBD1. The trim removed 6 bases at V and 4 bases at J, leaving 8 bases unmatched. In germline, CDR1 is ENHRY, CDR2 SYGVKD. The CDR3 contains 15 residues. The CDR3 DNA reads TGTGCCATCAGAGCCGGGACAGGAGAGAATCAGCCCCAGCATTTT. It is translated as CAIRAGTGENQPQHF.

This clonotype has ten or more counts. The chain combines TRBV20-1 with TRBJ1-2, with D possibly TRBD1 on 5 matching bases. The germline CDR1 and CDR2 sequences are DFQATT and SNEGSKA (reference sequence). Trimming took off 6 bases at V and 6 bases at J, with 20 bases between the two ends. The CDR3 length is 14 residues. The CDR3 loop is CSARPGGRLDGYTF. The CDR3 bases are TGCAGTGCGAGACCGGGGGGGAGGTTAGATGGCTACACCTTC.

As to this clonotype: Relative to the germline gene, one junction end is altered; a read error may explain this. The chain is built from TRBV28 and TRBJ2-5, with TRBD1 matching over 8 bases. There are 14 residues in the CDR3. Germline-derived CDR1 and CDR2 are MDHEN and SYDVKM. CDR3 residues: CASGRQGPQKTQYF. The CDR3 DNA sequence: TGTGCCAGCGGCCGACAGGGGCCCCAAAAGACCCAGTACTTC. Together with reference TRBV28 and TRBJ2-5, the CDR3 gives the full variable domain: DVKVTQSSRYLVKRTGEKVFLECVQDMDHENMFWYRQDPGLGLRLIYFSYDVKMKEKGDIPEGYSVSREKKERFSLILESASTNQTSMYLCASGRQGPQKTQYFGPGTRLLVL.

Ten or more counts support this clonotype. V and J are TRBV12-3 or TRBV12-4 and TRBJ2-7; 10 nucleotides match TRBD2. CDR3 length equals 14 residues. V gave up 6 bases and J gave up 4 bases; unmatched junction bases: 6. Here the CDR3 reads CASRGASGSYEQYF. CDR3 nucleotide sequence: TGTGCCAGCAGGGGGGCTAGCGGGAGTTACGAGCAGTACTTC.

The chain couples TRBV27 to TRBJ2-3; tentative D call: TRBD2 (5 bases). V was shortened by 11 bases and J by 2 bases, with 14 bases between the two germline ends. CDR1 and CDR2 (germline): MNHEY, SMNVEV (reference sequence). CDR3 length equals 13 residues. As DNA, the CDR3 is TGTGCCTGCCTGGAGGATTCCACAGATACGCAGTATTTT. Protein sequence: CACLEDSTDTQYF.

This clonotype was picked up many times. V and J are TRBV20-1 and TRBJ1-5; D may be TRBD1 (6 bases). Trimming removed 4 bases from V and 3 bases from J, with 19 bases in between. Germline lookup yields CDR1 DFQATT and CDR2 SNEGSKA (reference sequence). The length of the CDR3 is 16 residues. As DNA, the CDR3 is TGCAGTGCTACCACCCGGACAGCCCTTTTCAATCAGCCCCAGCATTTT. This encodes CSATTRTALFNQPQHF.

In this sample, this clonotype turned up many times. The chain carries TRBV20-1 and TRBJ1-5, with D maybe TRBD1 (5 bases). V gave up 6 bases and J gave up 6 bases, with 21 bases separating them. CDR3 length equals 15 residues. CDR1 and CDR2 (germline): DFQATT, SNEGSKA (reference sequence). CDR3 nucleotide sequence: TGCAGTGCGTTCGGGGGGGGAGGCTTTGGTCAGCCCCAGCATTTT. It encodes CSAFGGGGFGQPQHF.

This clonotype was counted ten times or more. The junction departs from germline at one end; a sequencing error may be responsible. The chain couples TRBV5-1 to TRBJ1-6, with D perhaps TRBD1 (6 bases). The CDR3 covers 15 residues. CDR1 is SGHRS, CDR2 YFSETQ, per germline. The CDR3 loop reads CASTLNGQINSPLHF. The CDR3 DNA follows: TGCGCCAGCACCTTGAACGGACAGATTAATTCACCCCTCCACTTT.

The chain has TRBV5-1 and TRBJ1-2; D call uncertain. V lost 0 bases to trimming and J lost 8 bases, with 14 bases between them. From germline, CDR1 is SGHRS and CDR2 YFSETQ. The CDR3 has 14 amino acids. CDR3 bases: TGCGCCAGCAGCTTGGAATTCCAGGTTACGGGCTACACCTTC. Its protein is CASSLEFQVTGYTF.

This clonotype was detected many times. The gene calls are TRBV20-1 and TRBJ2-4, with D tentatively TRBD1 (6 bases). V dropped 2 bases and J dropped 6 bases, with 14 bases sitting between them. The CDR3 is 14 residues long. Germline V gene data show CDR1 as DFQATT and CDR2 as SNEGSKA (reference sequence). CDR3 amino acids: CSARSLTGGNIQYF. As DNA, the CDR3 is TGCAGTGCTAGATCTCTGACAGGCGGAAACATTCAGTACTTC.

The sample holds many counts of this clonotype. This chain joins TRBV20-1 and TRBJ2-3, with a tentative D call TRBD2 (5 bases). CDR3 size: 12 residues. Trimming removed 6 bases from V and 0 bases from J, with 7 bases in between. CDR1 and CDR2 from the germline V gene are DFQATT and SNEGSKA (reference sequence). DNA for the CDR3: TGCAGTGCAGGGAGCAGCACAGATACGCAGTATTTT. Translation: CSAGSSTDTQYF.

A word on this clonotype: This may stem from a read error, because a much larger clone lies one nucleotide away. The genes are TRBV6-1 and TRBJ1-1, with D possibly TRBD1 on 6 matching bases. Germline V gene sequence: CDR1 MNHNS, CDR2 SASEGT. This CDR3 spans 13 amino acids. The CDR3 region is CASRLGGDTGAFF. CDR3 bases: TGTGCCAGCAGGCTGGGGGGGGACACTGGAGCTTTCTTT.

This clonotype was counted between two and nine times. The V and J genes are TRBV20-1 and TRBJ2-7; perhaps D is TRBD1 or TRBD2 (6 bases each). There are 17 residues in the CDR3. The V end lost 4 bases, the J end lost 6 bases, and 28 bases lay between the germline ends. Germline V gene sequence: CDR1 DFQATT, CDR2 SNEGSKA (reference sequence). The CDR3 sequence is CSATGITGRGLQGEQYF. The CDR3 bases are TGCAGTGCTACCGGGATAACCGGGAGAGGGCTACAGGGCGAGCAGTACTTC.

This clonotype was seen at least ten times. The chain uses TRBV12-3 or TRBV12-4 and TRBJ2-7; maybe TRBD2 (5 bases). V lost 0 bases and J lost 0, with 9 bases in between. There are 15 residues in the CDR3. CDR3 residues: CASSLALGSSYEQYF. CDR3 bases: TGTGCCAGCAGTTTAGCTTTGGGGAGCTCCTACGAGCAGTACTTC.

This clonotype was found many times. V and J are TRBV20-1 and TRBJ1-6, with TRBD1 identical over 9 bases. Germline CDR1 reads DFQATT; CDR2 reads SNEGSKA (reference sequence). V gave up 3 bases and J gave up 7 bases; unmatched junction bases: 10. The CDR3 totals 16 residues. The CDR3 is CSARDRRTGENSPLHF. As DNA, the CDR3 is TGCAGTGCTAGGGACAGAAGGACAGGGGAAAATTCACCCCTCCACTTT.

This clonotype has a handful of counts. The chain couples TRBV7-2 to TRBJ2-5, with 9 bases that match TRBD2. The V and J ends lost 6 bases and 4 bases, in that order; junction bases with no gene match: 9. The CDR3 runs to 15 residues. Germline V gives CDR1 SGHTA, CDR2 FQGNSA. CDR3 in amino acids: CASRNSGRGGETQYF. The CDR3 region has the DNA TGTGCCAGCAGAAATAGCGGGAGAGGTGGAGAGACCCAGTACTTC.

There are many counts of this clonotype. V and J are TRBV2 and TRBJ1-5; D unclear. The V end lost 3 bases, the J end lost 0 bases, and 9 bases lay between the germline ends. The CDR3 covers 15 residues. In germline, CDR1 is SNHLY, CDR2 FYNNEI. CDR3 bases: TGTGCCAGCAGTGATTTGGGTTATAGCAATCAGCCCCAGCATTTT. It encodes CASSDLGYSNQPQHF.

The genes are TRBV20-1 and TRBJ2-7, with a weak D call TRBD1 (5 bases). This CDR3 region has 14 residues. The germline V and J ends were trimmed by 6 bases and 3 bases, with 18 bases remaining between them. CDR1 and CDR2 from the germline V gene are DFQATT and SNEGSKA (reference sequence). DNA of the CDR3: TGCAGTGCCTTTTCCGGGTCAGGGATCTACGAGCAGTACTTC. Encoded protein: CSAFSGSGIYEQYF.